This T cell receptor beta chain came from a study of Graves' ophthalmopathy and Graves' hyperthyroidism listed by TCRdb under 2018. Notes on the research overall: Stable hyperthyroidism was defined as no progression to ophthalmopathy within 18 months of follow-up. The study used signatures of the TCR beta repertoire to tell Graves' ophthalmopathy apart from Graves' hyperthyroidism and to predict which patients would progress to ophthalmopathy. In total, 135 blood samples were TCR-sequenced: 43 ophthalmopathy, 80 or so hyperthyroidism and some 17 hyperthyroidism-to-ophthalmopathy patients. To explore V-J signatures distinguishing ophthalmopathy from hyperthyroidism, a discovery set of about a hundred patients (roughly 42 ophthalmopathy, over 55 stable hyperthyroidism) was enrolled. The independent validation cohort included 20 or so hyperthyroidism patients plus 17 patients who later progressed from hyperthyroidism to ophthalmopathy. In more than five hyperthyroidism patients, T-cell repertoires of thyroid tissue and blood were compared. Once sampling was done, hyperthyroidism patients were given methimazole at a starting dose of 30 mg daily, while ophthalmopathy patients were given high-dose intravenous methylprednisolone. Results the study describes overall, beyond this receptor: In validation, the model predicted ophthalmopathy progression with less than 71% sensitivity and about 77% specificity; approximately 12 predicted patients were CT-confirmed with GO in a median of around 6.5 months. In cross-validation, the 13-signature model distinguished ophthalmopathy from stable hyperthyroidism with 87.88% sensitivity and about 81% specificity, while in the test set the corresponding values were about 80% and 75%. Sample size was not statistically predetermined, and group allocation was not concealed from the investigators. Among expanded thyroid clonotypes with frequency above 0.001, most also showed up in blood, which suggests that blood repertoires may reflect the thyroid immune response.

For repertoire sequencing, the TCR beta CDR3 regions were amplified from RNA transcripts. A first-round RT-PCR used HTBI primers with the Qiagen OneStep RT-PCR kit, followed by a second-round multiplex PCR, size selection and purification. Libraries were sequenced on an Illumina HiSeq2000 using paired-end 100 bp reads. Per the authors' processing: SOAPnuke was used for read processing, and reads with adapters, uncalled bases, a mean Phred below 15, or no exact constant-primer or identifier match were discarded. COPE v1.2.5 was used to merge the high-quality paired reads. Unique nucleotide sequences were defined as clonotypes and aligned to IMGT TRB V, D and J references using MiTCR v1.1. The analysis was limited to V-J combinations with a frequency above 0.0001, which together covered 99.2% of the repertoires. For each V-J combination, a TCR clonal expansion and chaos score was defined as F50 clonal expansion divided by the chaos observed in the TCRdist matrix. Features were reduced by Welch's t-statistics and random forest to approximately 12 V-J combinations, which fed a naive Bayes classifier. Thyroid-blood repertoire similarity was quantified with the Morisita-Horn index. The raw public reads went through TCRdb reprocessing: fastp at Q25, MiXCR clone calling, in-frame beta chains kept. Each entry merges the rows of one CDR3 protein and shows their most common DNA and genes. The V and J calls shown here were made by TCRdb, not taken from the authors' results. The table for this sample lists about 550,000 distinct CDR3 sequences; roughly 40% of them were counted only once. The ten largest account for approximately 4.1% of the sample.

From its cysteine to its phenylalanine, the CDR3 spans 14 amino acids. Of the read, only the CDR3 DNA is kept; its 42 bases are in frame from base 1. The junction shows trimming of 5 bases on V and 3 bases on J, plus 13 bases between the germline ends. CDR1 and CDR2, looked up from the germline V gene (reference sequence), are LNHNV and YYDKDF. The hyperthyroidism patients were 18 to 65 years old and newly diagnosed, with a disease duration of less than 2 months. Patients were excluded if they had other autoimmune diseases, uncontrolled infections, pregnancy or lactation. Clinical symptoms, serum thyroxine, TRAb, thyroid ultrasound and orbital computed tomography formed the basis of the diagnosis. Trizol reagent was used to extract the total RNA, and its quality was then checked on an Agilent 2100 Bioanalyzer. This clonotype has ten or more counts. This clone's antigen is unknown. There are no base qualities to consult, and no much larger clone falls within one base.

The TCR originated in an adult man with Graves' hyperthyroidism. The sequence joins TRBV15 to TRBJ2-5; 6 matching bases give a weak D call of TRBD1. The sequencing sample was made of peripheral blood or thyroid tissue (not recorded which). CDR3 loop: CATSGYGTKETQYF. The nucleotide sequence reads TGTGCCACCAGCGGATACGGGACAAAAGAGACCCAGTACTTC.